These 7 T cell receptor beta chains originate from one sample sequenced in a study of CD8 T cells in ankylosing spondylitis. Broader study findings: Typical of ankylosing spondylitis blood, it appeared, was a TCR beta motif of seven to nine highly homologous variants.

Using its own MiXCR run on the 5' RACE reads, TCRdb lists one record per CDR3 protein. The sample lists 700,000 or so distinct CDR3 sequences, 15% to 20% occurring once. For these TCRs, the target antigens are not known. Sequenced input: blood, either unsorted or a sorted T cell fraction (not recorded which). The receptors were gathered from a male donor with ankylosing spondylitis.

CDR3 region: CASSLRGGVGDTQYF. The DNA for the CDR3 is TGTGCCAGCAGTTTAAGGGGGGGGGTAGGAGATACGCAGTATTTT. The chain joins TRBV12-3 or TRBV12-4 to TRBJ2-3, with a possible D match to TRBD2 (7 bases). The CDR3 is 15 residues long. V lost 2 bases to trimming and J lost 5 bases, with 14 bases between them.

There are a few counts of this clonotype. V and J are TRBV3-1 and TRBJ1-6, with D possibly being TRBD1 (5 bases). Germline V gene data show CDR1 as LGHDT and CDR2 as YNNKEL (reference sequence). The CDR3 loop spans 13 amino acids. V shed 8 bases and J shed 10 bases, with 15 bases lying between them. CDR3 amino acids: CASGTGHRSPLHF. CDR3 nucleotide sequence: TGTGCCAGCGGAACAGGTCACCGCTCACCCCTCCACTTT.

The chain is built from TRBV20-1 and TRBJ2-3, with D perhaps TRBD1 (6 bases). Germline V gives CDR1 DFQATT, CDR2 SNEGSKA (reference sequence). Trimming cost V 0 bases and J 4 bases, with 14 bases left between them. The CDR3 is 15 amino acids. CDR3 sequence reads: CSARDQQGAADTQYF. As DNA, the CDR3 is TGCAGTGCTAGAGATCAACAGGGCGCGGCAGATACGCAGTATTTT.

There are many counts of this clonotype. The chain combines TRBV11-2 with TRBJ1-1; possible D gene TRBD1, 5 bases. CDR1 is SGHAT, CDR2 FQNNGV, per germline. Trimming removed 5 bases at V and 9 bases at J, with 13 bases between. This CDR3 spans 12 amino acids. DNA for the CDR3: TGTGCCAGCAGCCCGGGGGACGGAAAAGCTTTCTTT. This encodes CASSPGDGKAFF.

V is TRBV5-1 and J is TRBJ2-2, with 8 positions matching TRBD2. Germline assignment: CDR1 SGHRS and CDR2 YFSETQ. CDR3 length equals 19 residues. The V segment lost 4 bases and the J segment 2 bases; nucleotides outside the gene matches: 16. CDR3 residues: CASSQSNRAGGLNTGELFF. The CDR3 DNA sequence: TGCGCCAGCAGCCAATCCAATCGGGCGGGAGGATTAAACACCGGGGAGCTGTTTTTT. Combining the CDR3 with reference TRBV5-1 and TRBJ2-2 gives the whole variable domain KAGVTQTPRYLIKTRGQQVTLSCSPISGHRSVSWYQQTPGQGLQFLFEYFSETQRNKGNFPGRFSGRQFSNSRSEMNVSTLELGDSALYLCASSQSNRAGGLNTGELFFGEGSRLTVL.

This clonotype appeared a few times. The chain combines TRBV20-1 with TRBJ2-3; D unclear. CDR1 is DFQATT, CDR2 SNEGSKA, per germline (reference sequence). The CDR3 loop spans 13 amino acids. V was pared by 3 bases and J by 6 bases, with 13 bases between. This CDR3 reads CSASTAPADTQYF. CDR3 bases: TGCAGTGCTAGTACAGCCCCAGCGGATACGCAGTATTTT.

The chain has TRBV4-1 and TRBJ2-3, with 10 bases lining up with TRBD2. J was trimmed by 2 bases and V by 1 base; bases with no gene match: 3. Germline CDR1 is MGHRA and CDR2 is YSYEKL. The CDR3 totals 16 residues. CDR3 sequence: CASSQVAGGHTDTQYF. DNA of the CDR3: TGCGCCAGCAGCCAAGTAGCGGGAGGCCACACAGATACGCAGTATTTT.